These 23 T cell receptor beta chains share one sample of origin, sequenced in a study of T cell responses to AZD1222 COVID-19 vaccine. Repertoires were generated with immunoSEQ multiplex PCR, while TCRdb's copy carries only in-frame clones and drops some. The data contain about 61,000 clones, about 81% of them seen just once; the ten biggest clones take up 26%. The source was peripheral blood, collected 28 days after the second AZD1222 dose. The receptors were sampled from an adult who received the AZD1222 COVID-19 vaccine.

V usage is TRBV11-2 and J usage is TRBJ2-2; the D is unclear. The CDR3 spans 12 residues. V was cut by 0 bases and J by 14 bases, with 10 bases left in between. The V gene's germline CDR1 is SGHAT and CDR2 FQNNGV. CDR3 bases: TGTGCCAGCAGCTTAGATACGACGTTCCTGTTTTTT. Translating it yields CASSLDTTFLFF.

The chain's CDR3 is CASSPGLAGRADTQYF. Here the CDR3 DNA reads TGTGCCAGCAGCCCGGGACTAGCGGGGAGGGCAGATACGCAGTATTTT. The V gene is TRBV5-4, the J gene TRBJ2-3; 13 bases are a match to TRBD2. The length of the CDR3 is 16 residues. Trimming cost V 4 bases and J 4 bases; bases outside gene matches: 6. The germline V gene encodes CDR1 SGHNT and CDR2 YYREEE (reference sequence). Variable domain in full (rest from reference TRBV5-4 and TRBJ2-3): ETGVTQSPTHLIKTRGQQVTLRCSSQSGHNTVSWYQQALGQGPQFIFQYYREEENGRGNFPPRFSGLQFPNYSSELNVNALELDDSALYLCASSPGLAGRADTQYFGPGTRLTVL.

The chain employs TRBV5-1 and TRBJ2-7; 9 positions match TRBD1. Germline CDR1 reads SGHRS; CDR2 reads YFSETQ. The CDR3 covers 17 residues. V lost 5 bases, J lost 1 base, and 13 bases stayed unmatched. The CDR3 spells CASSPTGGVVSSYEQYF. CDR3 nucleotide sequence: TGCGCCAGCAGTCCAACAGGGGGCGTCGTTAGTTCCTACGAGCAGTACTTC.

In this sample, this clone turned up a few times. This chain connects TRBV28 to TRBJ2-1, with D perhaps given as TRBD1 or TRBD2 (6 bases each). Germline V lookup: CDR1 MDHEN, CDR2 SYDVKM. The V end lost 5 bases, the J end lost 3 bases, and 17 bases lay between the germline ends. CDR3 length equals 16 residues. The CDR3 reads CASSPRGGLLYNEQFF. The CDR3 DNA reads TGTGCCAGCAGTCCCCGAGGGGGGTTACTCTACAATGAGCAGTTCTTC.

The chain couples TRBV28 to TRBJ2-7, with D perhaps TRBD1 (6 bases). V was pared by 10 bases and J by 0 bases, with 13 bases between. The length of the CDR3 is 13 residues. From germline, CDR1 is MDHEN and CDR2 SYDVKM. The CDR3 DNA follows: TGTGCCACAGGGGTCGAGAGCTCCTACGAGCAGTACTTC. It encodes CATGVESSYEQYF.

The genes are TRBV28 and TRBJ1-6, with D possibly matching TRBD1 (5 bases). V gave up 10 bases and J gave up 8 bases, with 21 bases separating them. The CDR3 contains 15 residues. Looked up from germline, CDR1 is MDHEN and CDR2 is SYDVKM. CDR3 sequence: CAITGRGRWDSPLHF. DNA of the CDR3: TGTGCCATTACGGGAAGGGGACGATGGGATTCACCCCTCCACTTT.

This chain uses TRBV15 with TRBJ2-7; no clear D. The length of the CDR3 is 14 residues. The ends were cut back, 3 bases at V and 5 bases at J, with 14 bases in the middle. Germline assignment: CDR1 LNHNV and CDR2 YYDKDF (reference sequence). As DNA, the CDR3 is TGTGCCACCAGCAGCTTATCGCGAGAGAACGAGCAGTACTTC. The encoded protein is CATSSLSRENEQYF. Looking up the rest from reference TRBV15 and TRBJ2-7 gives the full variable domain: DAMVIQNPRYQVTQFGKPVTLSCSQTLNHNVMYWYQQKSSQAPKLLFHYYDKDFNNEADTPDNFQSRRPNTSFCFLDIRSPGLGDTAMYLCATSSLSRENEQYFGPGTRLTVT.

The CDR3 protein is CASSFEPMEQYF. The CDR3 DNA is TGTGCCAGCAGCTTCGAGCCTATGGAGCAGTACTTC. The chain uses TRBV5-6 and TRBJ2-7; D not resolved. The CDR3 loop spans 12 amino acids. The V gene lost 2 bases and the J gene lost 7 bases, with 10 bases spanning the gap. Germline CDR1 reads SGHDT; CDR2 reads YYEEEE.

The chain combines TRBV6-6 with TRBJ2-3; no clear D. The CDR3 sequence is 13 residues long. V lost 8 bases to trimming and J lost 1 base, with 10 bases between them. The germline V gene has CDR1 MNHNY and CDR2 SVGAGI (reference sequence). CDR3 bases: TGTGCCAGCCACAAGTCGGGCACAGATACGCAGTATTTT. Translated: CASHKSGTDTQYF.

V and J are TRBV5-1 and TRBJ1-1; D is unresolved. V was clipped by 4 bases and J by 5 bases, with 12 bases between them. The CDR3 runs 13 residues. The germline V gene encodes CDR1 SGHRS and CDR2 YFSETQ. CDR3 loop: CASSRAGETEAFF. The CDR3 DNA follows: TGCGCCAGCAGCAGGGCGGGAGAGACTGAAGCTTTCTTT.

This clone occurred a few times. The V gene is TRBV15, the J gene TRBJ2-3, with 9 bases lining up with TRBD2. With V trimmed by 2 bases and J by 4 bases, 7 bases remained unmatched. Germline CDR1 is LNHNV and CDR2 is YYDKDF (reference sequence). The CDR3 runs to 16 residues. CDR3 nucleotide sequence: TGTGCCACCAGCAGATTTGAGCGGGAGGTCCCAGATACGCAGTATTTT. This encodes CATSRFEREVPDTQYF.

The chain is built from TRBV28 and TRBJ1-6; D gene unclear. Trimming cost V 8 bases and J 7 bases, with 18 bases left between them. There are 15 residues in the CDR3. CDR1 and CDR2 from the germline V gene are MDHEN and SYDVKM. CDR3 loop: CASFPGSLSNSPLHF. The CDR3 DNA is TGTGCCAGCTTCCCGGGGAGCCTTTCAAATTCACCCCTCCACTTT.

The chain couples TRBV5-6 to TRBJ2-3, with TRBD2 as a possible D gene (6 bases). The germline CDR1 and CDR2 sequences are SGHDT and YYEEEE. The CDR3 extends over 19 amino acids. The germline V and J ends were trimmed by 4 bases and 0 bases, with 24 bases remaining between them. CDR3 region: CASSHGLSNSYSSTDTQYF. Written as DNA, the CDR3 is TGTGCCAGCAGCCACGGACTATCGAACTCCTACTCTAGCACAGATACGCAGTATTTT.

This chain connects TRBV30 to TRBJ1-5; possible D gene TRBD1, 5 bases. This CDR3 spans 18 amino acids. V lost 2 bases to trimming and J lost 2 bases, with 22 bases between them. Germline V gene lookup returns CDR1 GTSNPN and CDR2 SVGIG (reference sequence). In DNA, the CDR3 is TGTGCCTGGAGTTCAGGGTGGGAGGGTTCGAAGGGCAATCAGCCCCAGCATTTT. Amino acids: CAWSSGWEGSKGNQPQHF.

The CDR3 DNA is TGTGCCACCAAGCCGGGACAGGGCGTCGGGGAGCTGTTTTTT. This codes for CATKPGQGVGELFF. This chain links TRBV6-5 with TRBJ2-2, with 9 positions matching TRBD1. This CDR3 region has 14 residues. Trimming cost V 10 bases and J 7 bases; bases outside gene matches: 10. CDR1 MNHEY and CDR2 SVGAGI come from the germline V gene.

The rearrangement uses TRBV19 and TRBJ1-4; D not certain. The CDR3 runs to 17 residues. Trimming removed 1 base from V and 2 bases from J, with 14 bases in between. The germline V gene has CDR1 LNHDA and CDR2 SQIVND (reference sequence). The chain's CDR3 is CASSIGPGGVTNEKLFF. In DNA form, the CDR3 reads TGTGCCAGTAGTATAGGTCCGGGAGGAGTTACTAATGAAAAACTGTTTTTT.

V usage is TRBV27 and J usage is TRBJ1-1, with a weak D call TRBD1 (5 bases). Germline lookup yields CDR1 MNHEY and CDR2 SMNVEV (reference sequence). V dropped 7 bases and J dropped 4 bases, with 13 bases sitting between them. CDR3 length: 13 amino acids. The CDR3 here is CASTGGTSTEAFF. As DNA, the CDR3 is TGTGCCAGCACGGGGGGGACGAGCACTGAAGCTTTCTTT.

The chain couples TRBV7-3 to TRBJ1-4, with a possible D match to TRBD1 (6 bases). Looked up from germline, CDR1 is SGHTA and CDR2 is FQGTGA. Trimming pared 8 bases from V and 9 bases from J, leaving 22 bases between. The CDR3 length is 15 residues. The CDR3 sequence: CASRRGGPQLKKLFF. Here the CDR3 DNA reads TGTGCCAGCCGGCGTGGGGGGCCCCAACTAAAAAAACTGTTTTTT.

This clone was found once. The gene calls are TRBV11-3 and TRBJ2-1; 10 nucleotides match TRBD2. Germline values: CDR1 SGHNT, CDR2 YENEEA. The CDR3 runs 17 residues. J was trimmed by 1 base and V by 1 base; bases with no gene match: 4. The CDR3 sequence is CASSLAPAGGSYNEQFF. The CDR3 DNA is TGTGCCAGCAGCTTAGCTCCAGCGGGAGGGTCCTACAATGAGCAGTTCTTC.

A single count supports this clone. The chain recombines TRBV11-3 with TRBJ2-1; D is unresolved. The CDR3 covers 15 residues. V was pared by 3 bases and J by 2 bases, with 11 bases between. Germline lookup yields CDR1 SGHNT and CDR2 YENEEA. CDR3 in DNA: TGTGCCAGCAGCTTCGGCGGAGAACCCTACAATGAGCAGTTCTTC. The encoded protein is CASSFGGEPYNEQFF.

V and J are TRBV19 and TRBJ1-1, with D perhaps TRBD1 (5 bases). The CDR3 is 13 residues long. Trimming shortened V by 7 bases and J by 8 bases, and 17 bases separated the two germline ends. The germline gives CDR1 LNHDA, CDR2 SQIVND (reference sequence). In DNA form, the CDR3 reads TGTGCCAGTACCTCCTCCTGGGGGGGGGAAGCTTTCTTT. Residues: CASTSSWGGEAFF.

The rearrangement uses TRBV14 and TRBJ1-3, with D hard to call. Germline CDR1 reads SGHDN; CDR2 reads FVKESK. V dropped 5 bases and J dropped 4 bases, with 12 bases sitting between them. The CDR3 consists of 14 residues. The CDR3 region is CASSGRRPGNTIYF. The CDR3 DNA follows: TGTGCCAGCAGCGGACGCAGGCCCGGAAACACCATATATTTT.

The V and J genes are TRBV10-3 and TRBJ2-1; the match to TRBD2 covers 13 bases. The V segment lost 6 bases and the J segment 4 bases; nucleotides outside the gene matches: 6. Germline V gene data show CDR1 as ENHRY and CDR2 as SYGVKD. CDR3 length: 16 amino acids. The CDR3 DNA reads TGTGCCATCAGCAGCCCGGGACTAGCGGGATACAATGAGCAGTTCTTC. It encodes CAISSPGLAGYNEQFF.